The 7 T cell receptor beta chains below were found in one sample sequenced in a study of radiotherapy plus CTLA-4 blockade in lung cancer. Libraries were prepared by immunoSEQ multiplex PCR; TCRdb keeps only in-frame clonotypes and omits some of them. The sample yields about 80,000 clones, approximately 80% seen once. Sample: peripheral blood, taken from a patient treated with radiotherapy plus ipilimumab. Receptors originate from a human donor with non-small cell lung cancer who had stable disease on radiotherapy plus ipilimumab.

In this sample, this clone turned up once. This chain joins TRBV16 and TRBJ1-2, with D hard to call. CDR3 length equals 13 residues. V lost 2 bases and J 8 bases, leaving 12 bases between the germline ends. Per the germline V gene, CDR1 is KGHSY and CDR2 is FQNENV. CDR3 nucleotide sequence: TGTGCCAGCAGCCAACAAACGGTCTCGGGCTACACCTTC. It yields the protein CASSQQTVSGYTF.

The CDR3 coding sequence is TGTGCCAGCAGCGGGGGACTAGCGGGGATGGAGACCCAGTACTTC. Protein: CASSGGLAGMETQYF. J is TRBJ2-5 and V is TRBV11-1; 13 bases align to TRBD2. This CDR3 region has 15 residues. Germline CDR1 SGHAT, CDR2 FQDESV (reference sequence). After removal of 5 bases from V and 5 bases from J, the junction contained 5 bases not matched to a gene.

The CDR3 reads CASSDRGESTDTQYF. The DNA for the CDR3 is TGTGCCAGCAGTGACAGGGGGGAGAGCACAGATACGCAGTATTTT. The chain recombines TRBV6-1 with TRBJ2-3; possible D gene TRBD1, 7 bases. From germline, CDR1 is MNHNS and CDR2 SASEGT. The CDR3 covers 15 residues. The V end lost 3 bases, the J end lost 0 bases, and 10 bases lay between the germline ends.

The J gene is TRBJ2-3, the V gene TRBV5-4; D remains ambiguous. Trimming cost V 2 bases and J 0 bases, with 4 bases left between them. From germline, CDR1 is SGHNT and CDR2 YYREEE (reference sequence). CDR3 size: 13 residues. The CDR3 nucleotides are TGTGCCAGCAGCTTACCTAGCACAGATACGCAGTATTTT. Its translation: CASSLPSTDTQYF.

The rearrangement uses TRBV6-5 and TRBJ1-1; D perhaps matches TRBD1 (5 bases). This CDR3 spans 14 amino acids. V was pared by 5 bases and J by 2 bases, with 12 bases between. Germline CDR1 and CDR2: MNHEY and SVGAGI. The DNA for the CDR3 is TGTGCCAGCAGTCAGCGGACATCCAACACTGAAGCTTTCTTT. This sequence encodes CASSQRTSNTEAFF.

A note on this clone: One junction end disagrees with the germline gene, perhaps due to a read error. This chain connects TRBV10-3 to TRBJ2-2, with D tentatively TRBD2 (5 bases). The length of the CDR3 is 14 residues. CDR1 is ENHRY, CDR2 SYGVKD, per germline. CDR3 residues: CASSYEVGAGELFF. The CDR3 DNA sequence: TGTGCCAGCAGTTACGAGGTGGGAGCCGGGGAGCTGTTTTTT.

The chain has TRBV9 and TRBJ2-1, with 10 positions matching TRBD1. Trimming removed 0 bases from V and 6 bases from J; junction bases left unmatched: 3. Germline assignment: CDR1 SGDLS and CDR2 YYNGEE. The CDR3 has 15 residues. In DNA form, the CDR3 reads TGTGCCAGCAGCGTAGGTGGGACAGGGGCCAATGAGCAGTTCTTC. Its translation is CASSVGGTGANEQFF.